These T cell receptor beta chains were read from a single sample in a study of shared clonotypes between healthy human individuals. Measured with immunoSEQ multiplex PCR; TCRdb has only the in-frame clones, and not every one. Here the sample spans around 1.5 million clones, around 98% being singletons. The sequencing sample was made of naive CD4+ T cells sorted from blood. The receptors originated from a man aged 30-40 years in good health. Both conserved end residues are part of each CDR3.

v_gene: TRBV7-8
j_gene: TRBJ2-3
CDR3aa: CASSPRAGTSQYF

v_gene: TRBV6-6
j_gene: TRBJ1-5
CDR3aa: CASSTNQPQHF

v_gene: TRBV18
j_gene: TRBJ2-7
CDR3aa: CASSPTAYEQYF

v_gene: TRBV5-4
j_gene: TRBJ2-5
CDR3aa: CASTRDLQTQYF

v_gene: TRBV28
j_gene: TRBJ1-1
CDR3aa: CASSLFLGSRTEAFF

v_gene: TRBV29-1
j_gene: TRBJ2-7
CDR3aa: CSVEDPSAYEQYF

v_gene: TRBV2
j_gene: TRBJ1-2
CDR3aa: CASSSRPGTGDRNYGYTF

v_gene: TRBV6-5
j_gene: TRBJ2-1
CDR3aa: CASSSTGTQSYNEQFF

v_gene: TRBV6-6
j_gene: TRBJ1-2
CDR3aa: CASSYSAQGPNYGYTF

v_gene: TRBV5-1
j_gene: TRBJ2-1
CDR3aa: CASSAYRGFHNEQFF

v_gene: TRBV5-5
j_gene: TRBJ1-1
CDR3aa: CASTTTAMNTEAFF

v_gene: TRBV5-4
j_gene: TRBJ2-7
CDR3aa: CASSNGASGAYEQYF

v_gene: TRBV5-1
j_gene: TRBJ2-2
CDR3aa: CASSFGTRGTGELFF

v_gene: TRBV15
j_gene: TRBJ2-3
CDR3aa: CATSKDSTDTQYF

v_gene: TRBV21-1
j_gene: TRBJ1-2
CDR3aa: CASSGRDSEIYGYTF